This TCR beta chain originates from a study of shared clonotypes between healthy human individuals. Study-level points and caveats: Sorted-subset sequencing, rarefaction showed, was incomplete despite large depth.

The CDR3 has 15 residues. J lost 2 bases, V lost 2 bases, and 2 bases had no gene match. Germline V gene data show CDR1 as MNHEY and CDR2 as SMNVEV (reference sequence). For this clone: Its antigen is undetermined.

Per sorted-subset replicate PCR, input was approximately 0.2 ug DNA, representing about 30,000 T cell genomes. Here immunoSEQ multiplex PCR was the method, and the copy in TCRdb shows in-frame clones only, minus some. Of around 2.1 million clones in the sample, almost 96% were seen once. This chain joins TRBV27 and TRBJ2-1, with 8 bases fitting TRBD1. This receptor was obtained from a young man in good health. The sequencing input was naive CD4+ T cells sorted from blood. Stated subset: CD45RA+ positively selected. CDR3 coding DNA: TGTGCCAGCAGTTTAACGGACAGGGCCTACAATGAGCAGTTCTTC. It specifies CASSLTDRAYNEQFF.